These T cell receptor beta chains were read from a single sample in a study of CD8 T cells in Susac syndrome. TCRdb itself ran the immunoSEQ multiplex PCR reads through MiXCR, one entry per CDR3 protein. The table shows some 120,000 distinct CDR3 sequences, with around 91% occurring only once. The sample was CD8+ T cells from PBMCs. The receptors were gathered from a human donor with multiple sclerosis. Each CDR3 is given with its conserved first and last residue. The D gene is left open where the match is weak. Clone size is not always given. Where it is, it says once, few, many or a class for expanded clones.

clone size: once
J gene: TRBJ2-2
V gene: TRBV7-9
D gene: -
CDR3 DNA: TGTGCCAGCAGCTTAGGAAGTTTCGACACCGGGGAGCTGTTTTTT
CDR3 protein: CASSLGSFDTGELFF

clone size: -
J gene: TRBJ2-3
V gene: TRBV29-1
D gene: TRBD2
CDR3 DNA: TGCAGCGTTGGGACTAGCGGGAGGCTTGGGATTACAGATACGCAGTATTTT
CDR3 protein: CSVGTSGRLGITDTQYF

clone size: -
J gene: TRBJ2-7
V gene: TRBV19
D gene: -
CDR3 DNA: TGTGCCACCAGCCCAAACCTTCTAGGAGAGCAGTACTTC
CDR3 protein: CATSPNLLGEQYF

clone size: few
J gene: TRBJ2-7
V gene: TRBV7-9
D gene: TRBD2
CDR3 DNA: TGTGCCAGCAGCCCCCAGCGGGATCGCTACGAGCAGTACTTC
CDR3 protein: CASSPQRDRYEQYF

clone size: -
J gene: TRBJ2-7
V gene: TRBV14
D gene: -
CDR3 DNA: TGTGCCAGCAGCCCCCAGACAACCTACGAGCAGTACTTC
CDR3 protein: CASSPQTTYEQYF

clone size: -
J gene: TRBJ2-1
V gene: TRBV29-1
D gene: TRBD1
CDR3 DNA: TGCAGCGTTGAAGACTCCGTTCAGGGGGATGAGCAGTTCTTC
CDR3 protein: CSVEDSVQGDEQFF

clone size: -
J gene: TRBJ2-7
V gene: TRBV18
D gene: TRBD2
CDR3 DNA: TGTGCCAGCTCATCCGATTATATGGGACTAGCGGGTTACGAGCAGTACTTC
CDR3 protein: CASSSDYMGLAGYEQYF

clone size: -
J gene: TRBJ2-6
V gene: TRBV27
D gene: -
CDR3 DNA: TGTGCCAGCAGTCCTACCCCCTCTGGGGCCAACGTCCTGACTTTC
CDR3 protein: CASSPTPSGANVLTF

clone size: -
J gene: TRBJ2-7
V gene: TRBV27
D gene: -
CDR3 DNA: TGTGCCAGCAGCCTGAAAGGAAGCTACGAGCAGTACTTC
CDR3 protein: CASSLKGSYEQYF

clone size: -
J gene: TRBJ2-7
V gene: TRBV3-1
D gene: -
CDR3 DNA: TGTGCCAGCAGCCAAGATCGGGATAGGGCGTACTTC
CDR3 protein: CASSQDRDRAYF

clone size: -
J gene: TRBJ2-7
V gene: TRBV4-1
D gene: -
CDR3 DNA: TGCGCCAGCAGCCAAGTAGGGACGGGGTACGAGCAGTACTTC
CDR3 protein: CASSQVGTGYEQYF

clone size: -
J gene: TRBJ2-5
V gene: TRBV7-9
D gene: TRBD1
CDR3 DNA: TGTGCCAGCAGCTCCCGACAGGGGGCTAGGGAGACCCAGTACTTC
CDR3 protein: CASSSRQGARETQYF

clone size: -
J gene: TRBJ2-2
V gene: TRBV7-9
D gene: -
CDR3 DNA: TGTGCCAGCAGCTTGCTGAACACCGGGGAGCTGTTTTTT
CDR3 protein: CASSLLNTGELFF

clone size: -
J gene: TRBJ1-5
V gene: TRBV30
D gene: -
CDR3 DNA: TGTGCCTGGAGTGACAGTGTCGATCAGCCCCAGCATTTT
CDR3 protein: CAWSDSVDQPQHF

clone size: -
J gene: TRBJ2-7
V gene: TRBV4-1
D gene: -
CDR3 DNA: TGCGCCAGCAGCCCCCCCGGGGGCGAGCAGTACTTC
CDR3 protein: CASSPPGGEQYF

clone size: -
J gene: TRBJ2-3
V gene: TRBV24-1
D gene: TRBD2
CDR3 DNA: TGTGCCACCAGTGATTCCGGGACTAGCGGGACCTGGGCAGGCGGAGATACGCAGTATTTT
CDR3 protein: CATSDSGTSGTWAGGDTQYF

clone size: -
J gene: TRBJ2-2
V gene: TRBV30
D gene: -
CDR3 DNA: TGTGAGAGGGGTGGGGGTTTCAGGGAGCTGTTTTTT
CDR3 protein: CERGGGFRELFF

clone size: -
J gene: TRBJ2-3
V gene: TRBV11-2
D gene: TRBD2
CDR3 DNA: TGTGCCAGCAGCTTCCTGTCGGGAGGGCCGACAGATACGCAGTATTTT
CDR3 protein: CASSFLSGGPTDTQYF

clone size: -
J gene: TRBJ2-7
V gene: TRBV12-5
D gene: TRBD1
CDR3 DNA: TGTGCTAGTGGTCCGATGACAGGGATGTCCTACGAGCAGTACTTC
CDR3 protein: CASGPMTGMSYEQYF

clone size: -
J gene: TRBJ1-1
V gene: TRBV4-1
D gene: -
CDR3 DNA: TGCGCCAGCAGCCAAGGGACAGTCCTTGAAGCTTTCTTT
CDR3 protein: CASSQGTVLEAFF

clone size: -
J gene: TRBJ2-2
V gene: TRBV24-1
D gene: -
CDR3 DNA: TGTGCCACCAGTAGCAGCGGAGACAACACCGGGGAGCTGTTTTTT
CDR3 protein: CATSSSGDNTGELFF

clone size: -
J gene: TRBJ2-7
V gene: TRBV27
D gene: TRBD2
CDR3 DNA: TGTGCCAGCACTCCGACTAGCGGGACAAACGAGCAGTACTTC
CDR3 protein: CASTPTSGTNEQYF

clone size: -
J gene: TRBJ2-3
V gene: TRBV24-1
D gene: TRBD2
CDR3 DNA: TGTGCCACCAGTGATCCCAAGCGGGGGGGACTTAGCACAGATACGCAGTATTTT
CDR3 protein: CATSDPKRGGLSTDTQYF

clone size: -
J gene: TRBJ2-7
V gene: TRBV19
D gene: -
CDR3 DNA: TGTGCCAGTAGTCCCGGACGACTCTACGAGCAGTACTTC
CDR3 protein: CASSPGRLYEQYF

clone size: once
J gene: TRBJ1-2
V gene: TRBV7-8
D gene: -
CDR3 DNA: TGTGCCAGCAACCCCGGGTTGTCAGGGGCACACCTCTTC
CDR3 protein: CASNPGLSGAHLF

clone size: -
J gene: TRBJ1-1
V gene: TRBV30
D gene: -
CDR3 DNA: TGTGCCTGGAGACCCCGAGGGCGGGGGAACACTGAAGCTTTCTTT
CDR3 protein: CAWRPRGRGNTEAFF

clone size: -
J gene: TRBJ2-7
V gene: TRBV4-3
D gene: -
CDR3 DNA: TGCGCCAGCAGCTCGTTCCGGAACAGGGTGGGCGAGCAGTACTTC
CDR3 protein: CASSSFRNRVGEQYF

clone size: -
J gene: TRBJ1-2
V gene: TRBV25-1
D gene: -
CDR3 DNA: TGTGCCAGCAGTGGTGGACAGAACTATGGCTACACCTTC
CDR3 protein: CASSGGQNYGYTF

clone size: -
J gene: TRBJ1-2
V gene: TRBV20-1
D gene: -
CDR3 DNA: TGCAGTGCTAGAGGGATTCATGGCTACACCTTC
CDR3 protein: CSARGIHGYTF

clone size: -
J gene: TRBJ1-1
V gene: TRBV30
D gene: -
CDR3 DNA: TGTGCCTGGAGTGTTGGCGATAACACTGAAGCTTTCTTT
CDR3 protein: CAWSVGDNTEAFF

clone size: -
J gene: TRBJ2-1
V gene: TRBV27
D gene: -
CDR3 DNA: TGTGCCAGCAGTTTACGGGCGGCTTCCTACAATGAGCAGTTCTTC
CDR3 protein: CASSLRAASYNEQFF

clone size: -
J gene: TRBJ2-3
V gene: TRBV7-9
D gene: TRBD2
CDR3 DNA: TGTGCCAGCTGCACTTCAGCGGGAGCCATCACAGATACGCAGTATTTT
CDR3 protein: CASCTSAGAITDTQYF

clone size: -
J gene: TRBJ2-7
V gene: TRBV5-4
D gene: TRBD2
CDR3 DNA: TGTGCCAGCAGCCCAGGACTAGCGGAATCCTACGAGCAGTACTTC
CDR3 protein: CASSPGLAESYEQYF

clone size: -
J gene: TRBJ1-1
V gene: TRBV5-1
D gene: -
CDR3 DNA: TGCGCCAGCAGCTGGGCCGGGACTGAGAACACTGAAGCTTTCTTT
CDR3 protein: CASSWAGTENTEAFF

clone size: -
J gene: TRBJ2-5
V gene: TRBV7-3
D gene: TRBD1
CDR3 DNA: TGTGCCAGCAGCTTAGGGGTTGGAGACAGGGGCCAGGAGACCCAGTACTTC
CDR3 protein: CASSLGVGDRGQETQYF

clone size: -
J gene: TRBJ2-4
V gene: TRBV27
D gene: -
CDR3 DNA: TGTGCCAGCAGGAATTCGGGGGTAGCCAAAAACATTCAGTACTTC
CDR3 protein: CASRNSGVAKNIQYF

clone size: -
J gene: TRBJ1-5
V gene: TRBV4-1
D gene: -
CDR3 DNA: TGCGCCAGCAGCCAAAGAGACAGAGATAGCAATCAGCCCCAGCATTTT
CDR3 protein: CASSQRDRDSNQPQHF

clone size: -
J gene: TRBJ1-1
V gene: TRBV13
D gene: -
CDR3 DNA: TGTGCCAGCAGAAAAATCGGAAACGGGACTGAAGCTTTCTTT
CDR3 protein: CASRKIGNGTEAFF

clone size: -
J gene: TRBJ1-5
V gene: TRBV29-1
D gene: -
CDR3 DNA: TGCAGCGTTGTCGGCCCGGGAGGGGGCAATCAGCCCCAGCATTTT
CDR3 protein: CSVVGPGGGNQPQHF

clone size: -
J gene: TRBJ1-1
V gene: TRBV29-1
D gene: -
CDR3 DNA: TGCAGCGTTGCCGGGGAAGCTTTCTTT
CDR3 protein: CSVAGEAFF

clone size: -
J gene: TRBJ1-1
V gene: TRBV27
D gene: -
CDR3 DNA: TGTGCCAGCAGTTTATCCGGGATTTTGAACACTGAAGCTTTCTTT
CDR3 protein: CASSLSGILNTEAFF

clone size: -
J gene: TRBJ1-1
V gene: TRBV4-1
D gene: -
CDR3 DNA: TGCGCCAGCAGCCCTGAGCCCGGAATGGCTGAAGCTTTCTTT
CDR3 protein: CASSPEPGMAEAFF

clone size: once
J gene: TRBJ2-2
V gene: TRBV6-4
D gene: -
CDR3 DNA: TGTGCCAGCTGTCGCGGTGTGGAGCTGTTTTTT
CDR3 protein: CASCRGVELFF

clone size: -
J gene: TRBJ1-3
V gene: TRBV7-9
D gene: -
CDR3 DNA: TGTGCCAGCAGCACCTCTGGGACGACAAACACCATATATTTT
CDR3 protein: CASSTSGTTNTIYF

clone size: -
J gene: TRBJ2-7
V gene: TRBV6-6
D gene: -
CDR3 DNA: TGTGCCAGCAGTTATTCGAGGGACGAGCAGTACTTC
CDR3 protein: CASSYSRDEQYF

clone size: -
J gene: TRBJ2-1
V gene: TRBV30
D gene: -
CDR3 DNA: TGTGCCTGGAGTAGGTTAAACGATGAGCAGTTCTTC
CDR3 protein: CAWSRLNDEQFF

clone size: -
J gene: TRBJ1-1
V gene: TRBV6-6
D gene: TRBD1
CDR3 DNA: TGTGCCAGCATCGGGACAGCCCTAGAAGCTTTCTTT
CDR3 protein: CASIGTALEAFF

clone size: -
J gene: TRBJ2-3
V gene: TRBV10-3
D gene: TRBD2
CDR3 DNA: TGTGCCATCAGTGATGGGACTAGCGGGAGCACAGATACGCAGTATTTT
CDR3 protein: CAISDGTSGSTDTQYF